The T cell receptor beta chain described here comes from a study of CD8 T cells in ankylosing spondylitis. Preparation of TCR beta libraries was done by quantitative 5'-RACE with molecular barcodes. TCRdb reprocessed the 5' RACE reads via MiXCR and lists one record per CDR3 protein. The sample has approximately 550,000 distinct CDR3 sequences; approximately 11% are singletons. Regarding the study as a whole: Earlier reports found some motif variants in synovial fluid and blood in reactive arthritis. CD8+ by phenotype, disease-linked clones were relatively rare in peripheral blood. A TCR beta motif made of about eight highly homologous variants seemed typical of ankylosing spondylitis blood. Researchers reportedly found disease-linked clones significantly enriched in matched ankylosing spondylitis synovial fluid.

Between the trimmed V and J ends, which lost 5 bases and 5 bases, there was a span of 15 bases. Per the germline V gene, CDR1 is SGHVS and CDR2 is FNYEAQ. The CDR3 totals 15 residues. This clonotype has more than one count but fewer than ten. The antigen is undetermined. The sequence came from a male donor with ankylosing spondylitis. Sequenced sample: blood, either unsorted or a sorted T cell fraction (not recorded which). This chain connects TRBV7-6 to TRBJ2-2, with D tentatively TRBD1 or TRBD2 (5 bases each). The CDR3 loop is CASSLGTTGTGELFF. In nucleotides, the CDR3 is TGTGCCAGCAGCCTCGGGACGACGGGGACCGGGGAGCTGTTTTTT.